These 32 T cell receptor beta chains were sequenced from one sample in a study of monozygotic twins with inflammatory bowel disease. TCRdb re-called the 5' RACE reads; every CDR3 protein appears as one record, without DNA. The sample has 330,000 or so distinct CDR3 sequences, and its top ten clones hold 2% to 2.5%. The source material was blood. The receptors originated from a human donor with ulcerative colitis or Crohn's disease, or a healthy co-twin of an affected twin (not recorded which).

This chain joins TRBV27 and TRBJ2-7. The CDR3 length is 14 residues. Germline V CDR1 and CDR2: MNHEY, SMNVEV (reference sequence). The CDR3 sequence: CASSFRKGTYEQYF.

The CDR3 sequence is CASSSSRGKETQYF. This chain links TRBV28 with TRBJ2-5; TCRdb calls TRBD1, which cannot be checked without DNA. The CDR3 has 14 residues. CDR1 and CDR2 from the germline V gene are MDHEN and SYDVKM.

The gene calls are TRBV6-2 or TRBV6-3 and TRBJ1-1; TCRdb's D call, TRBD1, is unchecked because there is no DNA. The CDR3 is made up of 16 amino acids. Germline V CDR1 and CDR2: MNHEY, SVGEGT. The CDR3 spells CASSYRGTWMNTEAFF.

This rearrangement joins TRBV15 to TRBJ2-5; absent DNA, TCRdb's TRBD1 call cannot be checked. Germline assignment: CDR1 LNHNV and CDR2 YYDKDF (reference sequence). The CDR3 is 14 amino acids. The CDR3 here is CATSRGGQGGDQYF.

The chain has TRBV2 and TRBJ1-3. The germline V gene encodes CDR1 SNHLY and CDR2 FYNNEI. This CDR3 contains 15 residues. This CDR3 reads CASSETPNSGNTIYF.

This rearrangement joins TRBV6-5 to TRBJ2-7; TCRdb selects TRBD1, and the lack of DNA leaves this call unchecked. This CDR3 region has 14 residues. Germline values: CDR1 MNHEY, CDR2 SVGAGI. CDR3 sequence reads: CASSFSGATYEQYF.

This CDR3 reads CASSSRRTSGGRYTDTQYF. This chain connects TRBV5-5 to TRBJ2-3; there is no DNA to check the TCRdb D call of TRBD2. Germline V gene lookup returns CDR1 SGHKS and CDR2 YYEKEE (reference sequence). CDR3 size: 19 residues.

The V and J genes are TRBV20-1 and TRBJ1-4; TCRdb picks TRBD1, but there is no DNA to check that call. The CDR3 sequence is 14 residues long. Germline V gene lookup returns CDR1 DFQATT and CDR2 SNEGSKA (reference sequence). CDR3 protein: CSASLDRENEKLFF.

The V call is TRBV20-1, the J call TRBJ2-6; TCRdb's D gene call, TRBD1, goes unchecked for lack of DNA. This CDR3 has 16 amino acids. CDR1 and CDR2 from the germline V gene are DFQATT and SNEGSKA (reference sequence). The chain's CDR3 is CSAREDRASGANVLTF.

The J gene is TRBJ1-1, the V gene TRBV25-1; TCRdb proposes TRBD1, but this gene call is untestable without DNA. Per the germline V gene, CDR1 is MGHDK and CDR2 is SYGVNS. The CDR3 has 13 amino acids. The CDR3 protein is CASSDPGATEAFF.

The rearrangement uses TRBV5-1 and TRBJ2-3. The germline CDR1 and CDR2 sequences are SGHRS and YFSETQ. This CDR3 comprises 14 residues. Here the CDR3 reads CASSLETPPDTQYF.

The chain is built from TRBV7-9 and TRBJ1-1; TCRdb selects TRBD1, and the lack of DNA leaves this call unchecked. The CDR3 spans 17 residues. Germline lookup yields CDR1 SEHNR and CDR2 FQNEAQ (reference sequence). The CDR3 protein is CASSSRKGTGWNTEAFF. The full variable domain, completed using reference TRBV7-9 and TRBJ1-1, is DTGVSQNPRHKITKRGQNVTFRCDPISEHNRLYWYRQTLGQGPEFLTYFQNEAQLEKSRLLSDRFSAERPKGSFSTLEIQRTEQGDSAMYLCASSSRKGTGWNTEAFFGQGTRLTVV.

V and J are TRBV12-3 or TRBV12-4 and TRBJ1-1. The CDR3 sequence is 13 residues long. CDR3 sequence: CASSLAGVAEAFF.

The rearrangement links TRBV6-1 to TRBJ2-7; TCRdb outputs TRBD1, but without DNA this stays unchecked. CDR1 and CDR2 from the germline V gene are MNHNS and SASEGT. This CDR3 is 16 amino acids long. The CDR3 region is CASSGWTDKGVYEQYF.

This rearrangement joins TRBV20-1 to TRBJ2-3; the TCRdb call, TRBD2, lacks DNA for checking. From germline, CDR1 is DFQATT and CDR2 SNEGSKA (reference sequence). The CDR3 runs to 15 residues. This CDR3 reads CSETRLAGGADTQYF.

The CDR3 sequence: CASERGYTDTQYF. This chain links TRBV6-6 with TRBJ2-3; the TRBD2 assignment by TCRdb is unverifiable without DNA. Germline loops: CDR1 MNHNY, CDR2 SVGAGI (reference sequence). This CDR3 is built from 13 residues.

V is TRBV7-2 and J is TRBJ2-3. CDR1 is SGHTA, CDR2 FQGNSA, per germline. The CDR3 is 13 residues long. The CDR3 sequence: CASSLGKSDTQYF.

CDR3 protein: CASIRGGGPQETQYF. This chain connects TRBV27 to TRBJ2-3; the D gene TCRdb calls, TRBD2, cannot be checked with no DNA. The CDR3 loop spans 15 amino acids. CDR1 and CDR2 (germline): MNHEY, SMNVEV (reference sequence).

V gene TRBV20-1 combines with J gene TRBJ1-5; the TCRdb call, TRBD1, lacks DNA for checking. The CDR3 is 19 residues long. Germline V gene sequence: CDR1 DFQATT, CDR2 SNEGSKA (reference sequence). The CDR3 reads CSARPKGTTESGGNQPQHF.

The J gene is TRBJ2-2, the V gene TRBV7-7; TCRdb lists TRBD2, though no DNA is available to test this call. Looked up from germline, CDR1 is SSHAT and CDR2 is FNYEAQ (reference sequence). CDR3 length: 16 amino acids. CDR3: CASSRGVAGDTGELFF. Based on the CDR3 plus reference TRBV7-7 and TRBJ2-2, the full variable domain is GAGVSQSPRYKVTKRGQDVTLRCDPISSHATLYWYQQALGQGPEFLTYFNYEAQPDKSGLPSDRFSAERPEGSISTLTIQRTEQRDSAMYRCASSRGVAGDTGELFFGEGSRLTVL.

The rearrangement joins TRBV7-2 to TRBJ2-3; TCRdb names TRBD2, which stays unverified in the absence of DNA. Germline loops: CDR1 SGHTA, CDR2 FQGNSA. This CDR3 is built from 16 residues. CDR3 loop: CASSPPEAGNTDTQYF.

The chain uses TRBV4-3 and TRBJ2-7; TCRdb gives TRBD1 as the D gene, but with no DNA this cannot be confirmed. Germline CDR1 reads LGHNA; CDR2 reads YSLEER. This CDR3 region has 15 residues. CDR3 residues: CASSYGQEGSYEQYF.

The chain carries TRBV7-2 and TRBJ2-1; the TCRdb D gene call, TRBD2, has no DNA to confirm it. This CDR3 has 15 amino acids. CDR1 and CDR2 from the germline V gene are SGHTA and FQGNSA. CDR3 protein: CASSLATSGGWEQFF. The variable domain in full, completed from reference TRBV7-2 and TRBJ2-1, reads GAGVSQSPSNKVTEKGKDVELRCDPISGHTALYWYRQSLGQGLEFLIYFQGNSAPDKSGLPSDRFSAERTGGSVSTLTIQRTQQEDSAVYLCASSLATSGGWEQFFGPGTRLTVL.

This CDR3 reads CASSQGGARTDTQYF. The chain recombines TRBV28 with TRBJ2-3; TCRdb designates TRBD1, a call that cannot be tested without DNA. Germline V gives CDR1 MDHEN, CDR2 SYDVKM. There are 15 residues in the CDR3.

The chain joins TRBV9 to TRBJ2-6; TCRdb indicates TRBD1, and absent DNA this call remains unverified. The length of the CDR3 is 16 residues. Germline CDR1 SGDLS, CDR2 YYNGEE. CDR3 protein: CASSESPLSGANVLTF.

The chain is built from TRBV27 and TRBJ2-7; TCRdb reports TRBD1, a call that lacks DNA to check it against. The CDR3 sequence is 15 residues long. Looked up from germline, CDR1 is MNHEY and CDR2 is SMNVEV (reference sequence). The CDR3 loop is CASRDGRDRVYEQYF.

The gene calls are TRBV20-1 and TRBJ2-3. In germline, CDR1 is DFQATT, CDR2 SNEGSKA (reference sequence). CDR3 length equals 11 residues. The CDR3: CSAESTDTQYF.

This chain links TRBV7-2 with TRBJ2-7; as DNA is missing, the TRBD1 call by TCRdb cannot be tested. Germline-derived CDR1 and CDR2 are SGHTA and FQGNSA. The CDR3 covers 14 residues. CDR3 loop: CASSLGHHSYEQYF.

The gene calls are TRBV6-6 and TRBJ1-1. The CDR3 covers 13 residues. Germline V gene sequence: CDR1 MNHNY, CDR2 SVGAGI (reference sequence). CDR3 in amino acids: CASSYSQGPEAFF.

The V and J genes are TRBV28 and TRBJ2-1; the D call from TCRdb, TRBD2, cannot be confirmed without DNA. Per the germline V gene, CDR1 is MDHEN and CDR2 is SYDVKM. This CDR3 comprises 22 residues. The CDR3 region is CASSFLSGRAIRSQSSYNEQFF.

The chain recombines TRBV20-1 with TRBJ1-2; with no DNA, the TCRdb D assignment of TRBD1 cannot be verified. CDR1 and CDR2 from the germline V gene are DFQATT and SNEGSKA (reference sequence). This CDR3 contains 15 residues. Here the CDR3 reads CSARDAGSGGYGYTF.

The chain is built from TRBV9 and TRBJ1-3; TCRdb returns TRBD1, unconfirmable since there is no DNA. This CDR3 spans 16 amino acids. CDR1 and CDR2 from the germline V gene are SGDLS and YYNGEE. The CDR3 reads CASSALGGKGGNTIYF.